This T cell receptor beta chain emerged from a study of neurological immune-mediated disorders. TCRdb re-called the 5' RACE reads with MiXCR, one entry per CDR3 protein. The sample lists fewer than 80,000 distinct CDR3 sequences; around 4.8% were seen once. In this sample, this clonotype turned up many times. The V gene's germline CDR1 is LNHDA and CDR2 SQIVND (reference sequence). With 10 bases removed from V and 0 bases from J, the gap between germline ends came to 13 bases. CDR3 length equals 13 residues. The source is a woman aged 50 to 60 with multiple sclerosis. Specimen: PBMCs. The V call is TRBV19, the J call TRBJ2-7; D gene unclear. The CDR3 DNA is TGTGCCACCTCACGGACGGTCTCCTACGAGCAGTACTTC. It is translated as CATSRTVSYEQYF.